Following are 16 T cell receptor beta chains from one sample sequenced in a study of control samples from healthy donors and cancer patients. Measured with immunoSEQ multiplex PCR; TCRdb has only the in-frame clones, and not every one. The sample consists of 110,000 or so clones, around nine tenths of them appearing once. The sequencing input was blood. These receptors were taken from a man aged 30-40 years in good health.

The V gene is TRBV10-3, the J gene TRBJ1-2; 7 bases map to TRBD1. V trimming: 3 bases; J trimming: 4 bases; junction bases outside the gene matches: 11. The CDR3 consists of 16 residues. CDR1 is ENHRY, CDR2 SYGVKD, per germline. The CDR3 protein is CAISDSGVQGSYGYTF. As DNA, the CDR3 is TGTGCCATCAGTGATTCGGGGGTACAGGGGAGCTATGGCTACACCTTC.

This sequence joins TRBV20-1 and TRBJ1-5; tentative D call: TRBD1 (6 bases). Trimming cost V 3 bases and J 6 bases, with 15 bases left between them. Looked up from germline, CDR1 is DFQATT and CDR2 is SNEGSKA (reference sequence). This CDR3 region has 14 residues. CDR3 amino acids: CSASFGGALQPQHF. CDR3 nucleotides: TGCAGTGCTAGTTTTGGGGGGGCTCTTCAGCCCCAGCATTTT.

The chain recombines TRBV21-1 with TRBJ2-5; the D call of TRBD2 is as the table states it, not checked on the DNA. TRBV21-1 constitutes a pseudogene. The CDR3 is 16 residues long. The CDR3, as DNA: TGTGCCCAAGCAAATACGGGAGGTGGGGACCAAGAGACCCAGTACTTC. Translation: CAQANTGGGDQETQYF.

This chain connects TRBV6-6 to TRBJ2-1, with D hard to call. CDR1 is MNHNY and CDR2 is SVGAGI in the germline V gene (reference sequence). V shed 6 bases and J shed 12 bases, with 9 bases lying between them. The CDR3 has 10 residues. The CDR3 bases are TGTGCCAGCAGGTCCGTATGGCAGTTCTTC. Its protein is CASRSVWQFF.

The chain is built from TRBV7-3 and TRBJ2-6; D gene ambiguous. V was cut by 0 bases and J by 0 bases, with 3 bases left in between. Germline loops: CDR1 SGHTA, CDR2 FQGTGA. CDR3 size: 15 residues. The CDR3 region has the DNA TGTGCCAGCAGCTTAACCCTCTCTGGGGCCAACGTCCTGACTTTC. Protein product: CASSLTLSGANVLTF.

The genes are TRBV7-2 and TRBJ2-4; D is uncertain. The V end lost 1 base, the J end lost 6 bases, and 7 bases lay between the germline ends. CDR1 SGHTA and CDR2 FQGNSA come from the germline V gene. The CDR3 contains 13 residues. CDR3 nucleotide sequence: TGTGCCAGCAGCTTAGGGACCGTAAACATTCAGTACTTC. This encodes CASSLGTVNIQYF.

The sample holds one count of this clone. As DNA, the CDR3 is TGTGCCAGTAGTATGTCGCCGGCGGGGTATAACAATGAGCAGTTCTTC. Translating it yields CASSMSPAGYNNEQFF. The chain carries TRBV19 and TRBJ2-1; a possible D gene is TRBD2 (6 bases). The length of the CDR3 is 16 residues. The germline gives CDR1 LNHDA, CDR2 SQIVND (reference sequence). The V and J ends lost 3 bases and 5 bases respectively, with 17 bases between them.

The chain's CDR3 is CATSRDDYNQPQHF. The CDR3 region has the DNA TGTGCCACCAGCAGAGATGACTACAATCAGCCCCAGCATTTT. J is TRBJ1-5 and V is TRBV15; D not resolved. With 0 bases removed from V and 3 bases from J, the gap between germline ends came to 6 bases. This CDR3 spans 14 amino acids. Germline V gene data show CDR1 as LNHNV and CDR2 as YYDKDF (reference sequence).

This clone was detected only a few times. The chain is built from TRBV5-1 and TRBJ2-5; D assignment may be TRBD1 or TRBD2 (5 bases each). Trimming stripped 3 bases from V and 5 bases from J, with 14 bases between. The CDR3 loop spans 14 amino acids. Germline V lookup: CDR1 SGHRS, CDR2 YFSETQ. The DNA for the CDR3 is TGCGCCAGCAGCTGGGGGATTTCGGGGGAGACCCAGTACTTC. Translating gives CASSWGISGETQYF.

J is TRBJ1-2 and V is TRBV12-5; D uncertain. The V and J ends lost 6 bases and 6 bases respectively, with 23 bases between them. The germline V gene has CDR1 LGHNT and CDR2 FRNRAP. This CDR3 region has 16 residues. CDR3 nucleotide sequence: TGTGCTAGTGGATCTCCAACCACCGGGTCCCTTCATGGCTACACCTTC. Translated: CASGSPTTGSLHGYTF.

This chain connects TRBV27 to TRBJ1-4; no firm D call. The CDR3 sequence is 15 residues long. Germline values: CDR1 MNHEY, CDR2 SMNVEV (reference sequence). The V end was cut by 4 bases, the J end by 3 bases, with 12 bases between. The CDR3 DNA reads as TGTGCCAGCAGTTCAGCTAGAAGTGCTAATGAAAAACTGTTTTTT. Translation gives CASSSARSANEKLFF.

This chain joins TRBV10-3 and TRBJ2-7; a possible D gene is TRBD1 (6 bases). Deletions cut 0 bases from V and 0 bases from J, with 12 bases between. The CDR3 extends over 16 amino acids. Germline V gene data show CDR1 as ENHRY and CDR2 as SYGVKD. The CDR3 region is CAISESSTGLSYEQYV. The CDR3 bases are TGTGCCATCAGTGAGTCGTCGACAGGCCTCTCCTACGAGCAGTACGTC.

J is TRBJ2-1 and V is TRBV5-8; 14 nucleotides align to TRBD2. Looked up from germline, CDR1 is SGHTS and CDR2 is YDEGEE. The CDR3 runs 16 residues. Trimming took 6 bases from V and 10 from J; bases not matched to a gene: 12. CDR3 sequence: CASTLGTSGGLGEQFF. DNA of the CDR3: TGTGCCAGCACCCTGGGGACTAGCGGGGGCCTGGGGGAGCAGTTCTTC.

V is TRBV18 and J is TRBJ2-7, with TRBD1 matching over 7 bases. This CDR3 contains 13 residues. J was trimmed by 0 bases and V by 8 bases; bases with no gene match: 4. Germline V gene lookup returns CDR1 KGHSH and CDR2 LQKENI. In DNA, the CDR3 is TGTGCCAGCCAGGACAGGAGCTCCTACGAGCAGTACTTC. Amino acid sequence: CASQDRSSYEQYF.

This chain uses TRBV12-3 or TRBV12-4 with TRBJ1-1, with D unresolved. Trimming took 4 bases from V and 4 from J, leaving 10 bases between them. This CDR3 has 13 residues. The CDR3 DNA is TGTGCCAGCAGTTCTCTAGAGGGCACTGAAGCTTTCTTT. It yields the protein CASSSLEGTEAFF.

By sample share, this clone is medium-sized. The rearrangement links TRBV11-2 to TRBJ1-2, with a tentative D call TRBD1 (6 bases). This CDR3 is 16 amino acids long. CDR1 and CDR2 from the germline V gene are SGHAT and FQNNGV. V lost 4 bases and J lost 11, with 26 bases in between. The chain's CDR3 is CASSSYGSAARGSYTF. The CDR3 DNA is TGTGCCAGCAGCTCCTACGGGTCCGCTGCCAGGGGCTCATACACCTTC.